A selection of T cell receptor beta chains follows, all from one sample in a study of T cell changes during pregnancy in multiple sclerosis. Assay used: immunoSEQ multiplex PCR; TCRdb lists only in-frame clones, some missing. The sample holds 50,000 or so clones; 95% are singletons and the top ten take 5.5% to 7.5%. Sequencing used CD8+ T cells from peripheral blood mononuclear cells, obtained in the first trimester of pregnancy. The receptors were gathered from a female donor with multiple sclerosis, enrolled in a pregnancy study. The CDR3 runs from the conserved cysteine through the conserved F or W. A D gene is named only where the DNA matches it firmly. The size entry is marked missing in some rows and otherwise reads once, few, many or a size class.

J: TRBJ2-7; D: -; V: TRBV7-9; size: -; DNA: TGTGCCAGCAGCGGCCTAAGCCTAGCTGCCTCCTACGAGCAGTACTTC; CDR3: CASSGLSLAASYEQYF
J: TRBJ2-7; D: TRBD2; V: TRBV5-5; size: -; DNA: TGTGCCAGCAGCCGTAGCGGGGGGACCTACGAGCAGTACTTC; CDR3: CASSRSGGTYEQYF
J: TRBJ1-1; D: -; V: TRBV27; size: -; DNA: TGTGCCACAGGGCGGGGCACTGAAGCTTTCTTT; CDR3: CATGRGTEAFF
J: TRBJ2-7; D: TRBD1; V: TRBV28; size: -; DNA: TGTGCCAGCAGCTGGGACAGGGGGGGGGAGCAGTACTTC; CDR3: CASSWDRGGEQYF
J: TRBJ2-3; D: TRBD2; V: TRBV9; size: -; DNA: TGTGCCAGCAGCCCCGGGGGGAGGAGGGCCACAGATACGCAGTATTTT; CDR3: CASSPGGRRATDTQYF
J: TRBJ2-1; D: TRBD2; V: TRBV27; size: -; DNA: TGTGCCAGCAAGGTAGCGGGAGGGCTGAACGTTGAGCAGTTCTTC; CDR3: CASKVAGGLNVEQFF
J: TRBJ2-2; D: TRBD2; V: TRBV6-5; size: -; DNA: TGTGCCAGCAACATCCGGGGGGGGGAAGCCGGGGAGCTGTTTTTT; CDR3: CASNIRGGEAGELFF
J: TRBJ2-7; D: TRBD1; V: TRBV7-9; size: -; DNA: TGTGCCAGCAGCTTAGGGCAGGGGGTAGGCTACGAGCAGTACTTC; CDR3: CASSLGQGVGYEQYF
J: TRBJ2-5; D: TRBD2; V: TRBV7-9; size: -; DNA: TGTGCCAGCAGCTTACCAGCGGGAGGGCCTCCAAAAGGGGAGACCCAGTACTTC; CDR3: CASSLPAGGPPKGETQYF
J: TRBJ2-2; D: -; V: TRBV6-1; size: -; DNA: TGTGCCAGTGGCTCTGGGCCCGACACCGGGGAGCTGTTTTTT; CDR3: CASGSGPDTGELFF
J: TRBJ2-7; D: TRBD1; V: TRBV27; size: -; DNA: TGTGCCAGCAGTTTATCCGCCGGGACAGGGGACGAGCAGTACTTC; CDR3: CASSLSAGTGDEQYF
J: TRBJ1-2; D: -; V: TRBV14; size: -; DNA: TGTGCCAGCAGCCAAGATTCCACGCAGGGTACGGGCTATGGCTACACCTTC; CDR3: CASSQDSTQGTGYGYTF
J: TRBJ2-7; D: -; V: TRBV4-1; size: -; DNA: TGCGCCAGCAGCCAAGTACTAGGGACCTACGAGCAGTACTTC; CDR3: CASSQVLGTYEQYF
J: TRBJ2-1; D: TRBD2; V: TRBV28; size: once; DNA: TGTGCCAGCAGTTTACCGTCCACTAGCGCCTCCAATGAGCAGTTCTTC; CDR3: CASSLPSTSASNEQFF
J: TRBJ2-1; D: -; V: TRBV7-9; size: -; DNA: TGTGCCAGCAGCTTAGGCGGGCACCCCTACAATGAGCAGTTCTTC; CDR3: CASSLGGHPYNEQFF
J: TRBJ1-2; D: TRBD1; V: TRBV4-1; size: -; DNA: TGCGCCAGCAGCCAAGATTTTACGGCCAGAGGGACAGGGGATGGCTACACCTTC; CDR3: CASSQDFTARGTGDGYTF
J: TRBJ2-7; D: -; V: TRBV25-1; size: -; DNA: TGTGCCAGCAGTGGGGGAGACTGGCGCGAGCAGTACTTC; CDR3: CASSGGDWREQYF
J: TRBJ1-2; D: TRBD1; V: TRBV5-1; size: -; DNA: TGCGCCAGCAGCTTCCCCGACAGGGGAAACTATGGCTACACCTTC; CDR3: CASSFPDRGNYGYTF
J: TRBJ2-1; D: TRBD2; V: TRBV27; size: -; DNA: TGTGCCAGCAGTTCTAGCGGTAACTACAATGAGCAGTTCTTC; CDR3: CASSSSGNYNEQFF
J: TRBJ1-4; D: TRBD1; V: TRBV5-1; size: -; DNA: TGCGCCAGCAGCGCAGGGGACAGGGGAGCTGAAAAACTGTTTTTT; CDR3: CASSAGDRGAEKLFF
J: TRBJ1-3; D: -; V: TRBV19; size: -; DNA: TGTGCCAGTACGGGGGATTCGGACACCATATATTTT; CDR3: CASTGDSDTIYF
J: TRBJ1-1; D: TRBD1; V: TRBV9; size: -; DNA: TGTGCCAGCAGCGAGGACAGGGCGAACACTGAAGCTTTCTTT; CDR3: CASSEDRANTEAFF
J: TRBJ1-2; D: -; V: TRBV7-2; size: -; DNA: TGTGCCAGCAGCCAATGGACAGTACAGTACTATGGCTACACCTTC; CDR3: CASSQWTVQYYGYTF
J: TRBJ1-2; D: TRBD1; V: TRBV19; size: -; DNA: TGTGCCAGTACCCTAGATGGGACAGCATATGGCTACACCTTC; CDR3: CASTLDGTAYGYTF
J: TRBJ1-5; D: TRBD1; V: TRBV2; size: -; DNA: TGTGCCCGATCCGAGGGACAGGGGAATCAGCCCCAGCATTTT; CDR3: CARSEGQGNQPQHF
J: TRBJ2-2; D: TRBD1; V: TRBV7-8; size: once; DNA: TGTGCCAGCAGCTTAGGACTAAGACAGGGGATTACCGGGGAGCTGTTTTTT; CDR3: CASSLGLRQGITGELFF
J: TRBJ2-7; D: -; V: TRBV18; size: once; DNA: TGTGCCAGCTCACCAACATCGTCCTACGAGCAGTACTTC; CDR3: CASSPTSSYEQYF
J: TRBJ1-2; D: -; V: TRBV21-1; size: -; DNA: TGTGCCAGCAGCAAAGGGGGGAGGCCTAACTATGGCTACACCTTC; CDR3: CASSKGGRPNYGYTF
J: TRBJ2-7; D: -; V: TRBV27; size: -; DNA: TGTGCCAGCAGTTACAGGGACGAGCAGTACTTC; CDR3: CASSYRDEQYF
J: TRBJ2-1; D: TRBD2; V: TRBV11-2; size: -; DNA: TGTGCCAGCAGCATTAGCGGGAGGGCCGGTCAGCAGTTCTTC; CDR3: CASSISGRAGQQFF
J: TRBJ2-3; D: TRBD1; V: TRBV6-5; size: -; DNA: TGTGCCAGCAGCCCCGGACAGGATAGCACAGATACGCAGTATTTT; CDR3: CASSPGQDSTDTQYF
J: TRBJ2-5; D: -; V: TRBV5-6; size: -; DNA: TGTGCCAGCAGCTTGGGGACGGGAGAAGAGACCCAGTACTTC; CDR3: CASSLGTGEETQYF
J: TRBJ1-5; D: -; V: TRBV6-1; size: -; DNA: TGTGCCAGCAGTGAAGGAGGATCCCCCCAGCCCCAGCATTTT; CDR3: CASSEGGSPQPQHF
J: TRBJ2-3; D: -; V: TRBV7-8; size: -; DNA: TGTGCCAGCAGCTTAGCGGAGCACACAGATACGCAGTATTTT; CDR3: CASSLAEHTDTQYF
J: TRBJ2-1; D: -; V: TRBV11-3; size: -; DNA: TGTGCCAGCAGCTTAATACAGGCGAAATACAATGAGCAGTTCTTC; CDR3: CASSLIQAKYNEQFF
J: TRBJ2-5; D: -; V: TRBV7-6; size: -; DNA: TGTGCCAGCAGCTTATCCGGGGACCAAGAGACCCAGTACTTC; CDR3: CASSLSGDQETQYF
J: TRBJ2-7; D: -; V: TRBV5-6; size: -; DNA: TGTGCCAGCAGCGCGGGCGGGAATCCCTACGAGCAGTACTTC; CDR3: CASSAGGNPYEQYF
J: TRBJ2-7; D: TRBD1; V: TRBV23-1; size: -; DNA: TGCGCCAGCAGACTCCGGGACAGGGGGCGCTGGGAGCAGTACTTC; CDR3: CASRLRDRGRWEQYF
J: TRBJ1-3; D: -; V: TRBV23-1; size: -; DNA: TGCGCCAGCCGGCGGGATCGAAACACCATATATTTT; CDR3: CASRRDRNTIYF
J: TRBJ1-1; D: -; V: TRBV19; size: -; DNA: TGTGCCAGTAGTTTGACCGGGAGGTATACTGAAGCTTTCTTT; CDR3: CASSLTGRYTEAFF
J: TRBJ2-2; D: -; V: TRBV19; size: -; DNA: TGTGCCAGTGTGGAGGGGTGGAACACCGGGGAGCTGTTTTTT; CDR3: CASVEGWNTGELFF
J: TRBJ2-4; D: TRBD2; V: TRBV7-6; size: -; DNA: TGTGCCAGCAGCCCAACGGCGGGGGACCTAGCCAAAAACATTCAGTACTTC; CDR3: CASSPTAGDLAKNIQYF
J: TRBJ2-3; D: -; V: TRBV2; size: once; DNA: TGTGCCAGCAGTGACTGGGCACCAGATACGCAGTATTTT; CDR3: CASSDWAPDTQYF
J: TRBJ2-1; D: -; V: TRBV13; size: -; DNA: TGTGCCAGCAGCTTCTCCGGGAGAGAGCAGTTCTTC; CDR3: CASSFSGREQFF
J: TRBJ2-1; D: TRBD2; V: TRBV19; size: -; DNA: TGTGCCAGTAGTATATCAACGAGACTAGCGGGATGGGATGAGCAGTTCTTC; CDR3: CASSISTRLAGWDEQFF
J: TRBJ2-3; D: -; V: TRBV9; size: -; DNA: TGTGCCAGCAGACCCCCCGGGACTTCAGATACGCAGTATTTT; CDR3: CASRPPGTSDTQYF
J: TRBJ1-4; D: -; V: TRBV7-9; size: -; DNA: TGTGCCAGCAGCTCGCCGGAGCCTTCGGTTAATGAAAAACTGTTTTTT; CDR3: CASSSPEPSVNEKLFF
J: TRBJ2-2; D: TRBD1; V: TRBV19; size: -; DNA: TGTGCCAGTAGTACCGCCGCAGGCCGACAGGGAAGAGGTGAGCGGGAGCTGTTTTTT; CDR3: CASSTAAGRQGRGERELFF
J: TRBJ2-7; D: -; V: TRBV30; size: -; DNA: TGTGCCTGGAGTGGTACAGGCGCAACCTCCTACGAGCAGTACTTC; CDR3: CAWSGTGATSYEQYF
J: TRBJ1-3; D: -; V: TRBV7-9; size: -; DNA: TGTGCCAGCAGCTTTAGCGGGTTGGGCTCTGGAAACACCATATATTTT; CDR3: CASSFSGLGSGNTIYF
J: TRBJ1-6; D: -; V: TRBV4-1; size: -; DNA: TGCGCCAGCAGCCACGGACTGAACAATTCACCCCTCCACTTT; CDR3: CASSHGLNNSPLHF
J: TRBJ1-2; D: -; V: TRBV19; size: once; DNA: TGTGCCAGTAGTATAACGGCAGGGAATGGCTACACCTTC; CDR3: CASSITAGNGYTF
J: TRBJ2-7; D: TRBD1; V: TRBV28; size: -; DNA: TGTGCCAGCAGCAAGGGACAGACCTCCTACGAGCAGTACTTC; CDR3: CASSKGQTSYEQYF
J: TRBJ2-7; D: TRBD2; V: TRBV13; size: -; DNA: TGTGCCAGCAGCGTAACGACTAGCGGGATCTCCTACGAGCAGTACTTC; CDR3: CASSVTTSGISYEQYF
J: TRBJ1-1; D: -; V: TRBV11-2; size: -; DNA: TGTGCCAGCAGCTTAGAATATCGAGGGGGGGGTACTGAAGCTTTCTTT; CDR3: CASSLEYRGGGTEAFF
J: TRBJ2-7; D: TRBD2; V: TRBV4-1; size: -; DNA: TGCGCCAGCAGCCAAGAAGGGACTACCTACGAGCAGTACTTC; CDR3: CASSQEGTTYEQYF
J: TRBJ2-5; D: -; V: TRBV28; size: -; DNA: TGTGCCAGCTCCCCCCGGGGGAAGGAGACCCAGTACTTC; CDR3: CASSPRGKETQYF
J: TRBJ2-7; D: TRBD1; V: TRBV29-1; size: -; DNA: TGCAGCGTTCCCGGGACAGCCTCCTACGAGCAGTACTTC; CDR3: CSVPGTASYEQYF
J: TRBJ2-7; D: -; V: TRBV11-2; size: -; DNA: TGTGCCAGCAGCTTAGTTGGAGTTGGGGAGCAGTACTTC; CDR3: CASSLVGVGEQYF
J: TRBJ2-1; D: TRBD2; V: TRBV7-9; size: once; DNA: TGTGCCAGCAGCTTCGGACTAGCGAACTACAATGAGCAGTTCTTC; CDR3: CASSFGLANYNEQFF